The 31 T cell receptor beta chains below were found in one sample sequenced in a study of blood T cell repertoires in COVID-19. Assay used: immunoSEQ multiplex PCR; TCRdb lists only in-frame clones, some missing. The sample holds 80,000 or so clones, 86% seen once. The specimen was peripheral blood. Receptors were obtained from a woman in her fifties or sixties with acute or convalescent COVID-19.

This chain connects TRBV5-3 to TRBJ2-1; 8 bases agree with TRBD1. TRBV5-3 falls under the ORF class, with uncertain function. With 5 bases clipped from V and 13 bases from J, the junction kept 23 bases outside the gene matches. The CDR3 spans 17 residues. CDR3 amino acids: CARRSPKDRDPLGCQFF. The CDR3 coding sequence is TGTGCCAGAAGATCCCCAAAGGACAGGGACCCACTGGGGTGTCAGTTCTTC.

The count of this clone is one. The rearrangement joins TRBV7-2 to TRBJ2-7, with 10 bases identical to TRBD1. Trimming at V came to 5 bases and at J to 2 bases, leaving 3 bases not matched to a gene. The CDR3 has 14 amino acids. Per germline, CDR1 SGHTA and CDR2 FQGNSA. The CDR3 reads CASSVGTGAYEQYF. DNA for the CDR3: TGTGCCAGCAGCGTCGGGACAGGGGCCTACGAGCAGTACTTC. Based on the CDR3 plus reference TRBV7-2 and TRBJ2-7, the full variable domain is GAGVSQSPSNKVTEKGKDVELRCDPISGHTALYWYRQSLGQGLEFLIYFQGNSAPDKSGLPSDRFSAERTGGSVSTLTIQRTQQEDSAVYLCASSVGTGAYEQYFGPGTRLTVT.

This chain joins TRBV13 and TRBJ2-7; the D gene is possibly TRBD2 (6 bases). V was clipped by 5 bases and J by 5 bases, with 19 bases between them. Per germline, CDR1 PRHDT and CDR2 FYEKMQ (reference sequence). This CDR3 has 15 amino acids. CDR3 protein: CASSTTVEGRNEQYF. The CDR3 DNA follows: TGTGCCAGCAGCACTACCGTGGAGGGGAGGAACGAGCAGTACTTC.

The V call is TRBV7-2, the J call TRBJ2-1, with D hard to call. In germline, CDR1 is SGHTA, CDR2 FQGNSA. The V end lost 3 bases, the J end lost 4 bases, and 10 bases lay between the germline ends. CDR3 length: 14 amino acids. The DNA for the CDR3 is TGTGCCAGCAGCTTTGACGGGTCATACAATGAGCAGTTCTTC. Encoded protein: CASSFDGSYNEQFF. The whole variable domain, filled in from reference TRBV7-2 and TRBJ2-1, reads GAGVSQSPSNKVTEKGKDVELRCDPISGHTALYWYRQSLGQGLEFLIYFQGNSAPDKSGLPSDRFSAERTGGSVSTLTIQRTQQEDSAVYLCASSFDGSYNEQFFGPGTRLTVL.

This chain uses TRBV6-5 with TRBJ2-1; TRBD2 matches 8 bases. V lost 8 bases, J lost 11 bases, and 8 bases stayed unmatched. Germline loops: CDR1 MNHEY, CDR2 SVGAGI. The CDR3 totals 12 residues. CDR3 loop: CASGGGGLKQFF. The CDR3 DNA reads TGTGCCAGCGGGGGCGGGGGGTTGAAGCAGTTCTTC.

This sequence joins TRBV11-1 and TRBJ2-5; 7 bases line up with TRBD2. Trimming removed 1 base from V and 9 bases from J; junction bases left unmatched: 11. The CDR3 contains 15 residues. CDR1 is SGHAT, CDR2 FQDESV, per germline (reference sequence). The CDR3 loop is CASSLGGGTRGAQYF. In DNA form, the CDR3 reads TGTGCCAGCAGCTTAGGCGGGGGAACTCGTGGAGCCCAGTACTTC.

The chain carries TRBV19 and TRBJ2-6; D possibly corresponds to TRBD1 (6 bases). The V gene lost 2 bases and the J gene lost 2 bases, with 10 bases spanning the gap. The V gene's germline CDR1 is LNHDA and CDR2 SQIVND (reference sequence). The CDR3 is made up of 16 amino acids. The DNA for the CDR3 is TGTGCCAGTAGTATATCTGGGGGCGCTGGGGCCAACGTCCTGACTTTC. Amino acids: CASSISGGAGANVLTF.

CDR3 amino acids: CSVEEGGAGGREQFF. The CDR3 DNA reads TGCAGCGTTGAAGAGGGAGGAGCGGGGGGCCGGGAGCAGTTCTTC. This sequence joins TRBV29-1 and TRBJ2-1, with 9 positions matching TRBD2. V was clipped by 0 bases and J by 10 bases; unmatched bases: 10. The CDR3 runs to 15 residues. Germline V gene data show CDR1 as SQVTM and CDR2 as ANQGSEA.

V and J are TRBV19 and TRBJ2-5; tentatively, D is TRBD2 (7 bases). Trimming took off 1 base at V and 5 bases at J, with 11 bases between the two ends. CDR3 length: 14 amino acids. From germline, CDR1 is LNHDA and CDR2 SQIVND (reference sequence). CDR3 loop: CASSIGGGEETQYF. The CDR3 bases are TGTGCCAGTAGTATAGGGGGGGGCGAGGAGACCCAGTACTTC.

This clone was seen a handful of times. Other DNA sequences within the sample encode an identical CDR3. The genes are TRBV5-1 and TRBJ1-5, with 9 nucleotides matching TRBD1. From germline, CDR1 is SGHRS and CDR2 YFSETQ. Germline trimming cut 4 bases from V and 5 bases from J; bases unmatched to any gene: 4. The CDR3 has 14 residues. The CDR3 region is CASSTGQGDQPQHF. The CDR3 coding sequence is TGCGCCAGCAGCACGGGACAGGGCGATCAGCCCCAGCATTTT.

This chain links TRBV9 with TRBJ2-7; the match to TRBD2 covers 10 bases. The CDR3 sequence is 15 residues long. Germline loops: CDR1 SGDLS, CDR2 YYNGEE. V shed 4 bases and J 0 bases; nucleotides not matched to a gene: 4. CDR3 region: CASSPRTSGSYEQYF. For the CDR3, the DNA is TGTGCCAGCAGCCCTCGGACTAGCGGCTCCTACGAGCAGTACTTC.

This clone has just a few counts. The chain employs TRBV7-9 and TRBJ1-1; D might be TRBD1 (5 bases). CDR3 length: 14 amino acids. The germline gives CDR1 SEHNR, CDR2 FQNEAQ (reference sequence). Trimming left V 2 bases short and J 3 bases short, with 10 bases between. CDR3 sequence reads: CASSLWGGDTEAFF. CDR3 sequence (DNA): TGTGCCAGCAGCTTATGGGGAGGGGACACTGAAGCTTTCTTT.

This clone was counted a single time. The chain carries TRBV6-6 and TRBJ1-1; 8 bases are shared with TRBD1. CDR3 length equals 14 residues. From germline, CDR1 is MNHNY and CDR2 SVGAGI (reference sequence). V was clipped by 6 bases and J by 5 bases; unmatched bases: 8. In DNA form, the CDR3 reads TGTGCCAGCAGAGAGACAGGGGTTCGGACTGAAGCTTTCTTT. Its translation is CASRETGVRTEAFF.

Regarding this clone: Different DNA sequences within this sample yield the same CDR3. J is TRBJ1-1 and V is TRBV15; maybe TRBD1 (5 bases). Trimming stripped 2 bases from V and 2 bases from J, with 6 bases between. The CDR3 contains 13 residues. CDR1 LNHNV and CDR2 YYDKDF come from the germline V gene (reference sequence). The chain's CDR3 is CATSRQGNTEAFF. For the CDR3, the DNA is TGTGCCACCAGCAGACAGGGTAACACTGAAGCTTTCTTT.

The J gene is TRBJ2-3, the V gene TRBV5-4; TRBD1 matches at 9 bases. J was trimmed by 6 bases and V by 4 bases; bases with no gene match: 12. Germline-derived CDR1 and CDR2 are SGHNT and YYREEE (reference sequence). CDR3 size: 16 residues. Written as DNA, the CDR3 is TGTGCCAGCAGCGGCGGAACAGGGGGCATTTCGGATACGCAGTATTTT. Its translation: CASSGGTGGISDTQYF. The full variable domain, rest sourced from reference TRBV5-4 and TRBJ2-3, is ETGVTQSPTHLIKTRGQQVTLRCSSQSGHNTVSWYQQALGQGPQFIFQYYREEENGRGNFPPRFSGLQFPNYSSELNVNALELDDSALYLCASSGGTGGISDTQYFGPGTRLTVL.

V usage is TRBV7-6 and J usage is TRBJ1-4; 9 nucleotides line up with TRBD1. V dropped 5 bases and J dropped 5; count of bases not matched to a gene: 12. Germline values: CDR1 SGHVS, CDR2 FNYEAQ. This CDR3 is built from 17 residues. CDR3 protein: CASSPHASGTGNEKLFF. As DNA, the CDR3 is TGTGCCAGCAGCCCTCACGCATCCGGGACAGGGAATGAAAAACTGTTTTTT. The variable domain in full, completed from reference TRBV7-6 and TRBJ1-4, reads GAGVSQSPRYKVTKRGQDVALRCDPISGHVSLYWYRQALGQGPEFLTYFNYEAQQDKSGLPNDRFSAERPEGSISTLTIQRTEQRDSAMYRCASSPHASGTGNEKLFFGSGTQLSVL.

This clone was seen a handful of times. The chain combines TRBV9 with TRBJ1-2; 8 bases fit TRBD1. This CDR3 is 16 amino acids long. Germline values: CDR1 SGDLS, CDR2 YYNGEE. V shed 2 bases, J shed 5 bases, and the junction held 11 bases outside the gene matches. CDR3 sequence: CASSVTGQDAEYGYTF. CDR3 DNA sequence: TGTGCCAGCAGCGTTACGGGACAGGATGCTGAGTATGGCTACACCTTC.

The rearrangement links TRBV15 to TRBJ2-1; 10 bases align to TRBD2. With V trimmed by 3 bases and J by 4 bases, 3 bases remained unmatched. Germline CDR1 and CDR2: LNHNV and YYDKDF (reference sequence). This CDR3 contains 15 residues. This CDR3 reads CATSSGLAVYNEQFF. CDR3 nucleotide sequence: TGTGCCACCAGCAGTGGACTAGCGGTTTACAATGAGCAGTTCTTC.

The chain carries TRBV6-5 and TRBJ1-2, with TRBD1 matching over 7 bases. J gave up 4 bases and V 2 bases, and 7 bases lay outside the gene matches. Germline CDR1 and CDR2: MNHEY and SVGAGI. This CDR3 is 15 amino acids long. The CDR3: CASSYADRVGYGYTF. DNA for the CDR3: TGTGCCAGCAGTTACGCCGACAGGGTGGGCTATGGCTACACCTTC.

V is TRBV9 and J is TRBJ2-7, with 9 bases that match TRBD1. The length of the CDR3 is 15 residues. Germline loops: CDR1 SGDLS, CDR2 YYNGEE. With 4 bases clipped from V and 6 bases from J, the junction kept 11 bases outside the gene matches. CDR3 coding DNA: TGTGCCAGCAGCTTACCGGGACAGGGCCCCTGCGAGCAGTACTTC. Protein product: CASSLPGQGPCEQYF.

The rearrangement links TRBV7-2 to TRBJ1-1; possible D gene TRBD1, 5 bases. The length of the CDR3 is 14 residues. Trimming cost V 3 bases and J 6 bases, with 14 bases left between them. The germline CDR1 and CDR2 sequences are SGHTA and FQGNSA. The chain's CDR3 is CASSFRGRESEAFF. CDR3 nucleotide sequence: TGTGCCAGCAGCTTTAGGGGACGGGAGTCTGAAGCTTTCTTT.

The chain is built from TRBV30 and TRBJ2-1; 10 positions match TRBD2. This CDR3 is built from 14 residues. V gave up 2 bases and J gave up 8 bases; unmatched junction bases: 6. CDR1 is GTSNPN and CDR2 is SVGIG in the germline V gene (reference sequence). CDR3 sequence: CAWSSAGGPHEQFF. The CDR3 coding sequence is TGTGCCTGGAGTTCAGCGGGGGGGCCCCATGAGCAGTTCTTC.

The sample holds one count of this clone. The chain is built from TRBV23-1 and TRBJ2-7; D is possibly TRBD1 (6 bases). TRBV23-1 is labeled an ORF, and its function is uncertain. Trimming left V 0 bases short and J 6 bases short, with 12 bases between. The CDR3 consists of 14 residues. CDR3 nucleotides: TGCGCCAGCAGTCAATCCGCCACAGGGCCCGAGCAGTACTTC. It encodes CASSQSATGPEQYF.

The rearrangement links TRBV5-4 to TRBJ2-1, with D perhaps TRBD2 (6 bases). CDR1 SGHNT and CDR2 YYREEE come from the germline V gene (reference sequence). The CDR3 has 11 amino acids. Between the trimmed V and J ends, which lost 3 bases and 8 bases, there was a span of 6 bases. The CDR3 nucleotides are TGTGCCAGCAGCTGGGAGGATGAGCAGTTCTTC. Its protein is CASSWEDEQFF.

V usage is TRBV4-3 and J usage is TRBJ1-5; D gene uncertain. V lost 1 base and J 7 bases, leaving 17 bases between the germline ends. Looked up from germline, CDR1 is LGHNA and CDR2 is YSLEER. The CDR3 is 16 amino acids. In nucleotides, the CDR3 is TGCGCCAGCAGCCAAGGTGTAGGTCGGGGTCCGCAGCCCCAGCATTTT. Its translation is CASSQGVGRGPQPQHF.

This chain joins TRBV5-3 and TRBJ2-1; D might be TRBD2 (5 bases). TRBV5-3 is assigned to the ORF class and has an uncertain function. Trimming took 1 base from V and 7 from J, leaving 24 bases between them. The CDR3 has 18 amino acids. The CDR3 DNA is TGTGCCAGAAGCTTGCAGTATCCAATTTTAATCGGGGATAATGAGCAGTTCTTC. It codes for CARSLQYPILIGDNEQFF.

J is TRBJ1-6 and V is TRBV7-3; 7 bases match TRBD1. The junction had 5 bases not matched to a gene; V was cut back by 5 bases and J by 4 bases. Germline loops: CDR1 SGHTA, CDR2 FQGTGA. This CDR3 comprises 15 residues. CDR3 sequence reads: CASSRQGDYNSPLHF. The CDR3 nucleotides read TGTGCCAGCAGCAGACAGGGAGATTATAATTCACCCCTCCACTTT.

The gene calls are TRBV7-7 and TRBJ2-5, with unresolved D. Per germline, CDR1 SSHAT and CDR2 FNYEAQ (reference sequence). The CDR3 consists of 16 residues. V was shortened by 1 base and J by 3 bases, with 15 bases between the two germline ends. This CDR3 reads CASSLGVGTSKETQYF. CDR3 in DNA: TGTGCCAGCAGCTTAGGGGTGGGCACCTCGAAAGAGACCCAGTACTTC.

The rearrangement uses TRBV28 and TRBJ2-7, with D possibly being TRBD2 (6 bases). Germline V gene sequence: CDR1 MDHEN, CDR2 SYDVKM. V lost 8 bases to trimming and J lost 6 bases, with 20 bases between them. The CDR3 runs 14 residues. CDR3 DNA: TGTGCCAGCGCCGCCGGGAGCCCTCTGAGCGAGCAGTACTTC. It is translated as CASAAGSPLSEQYF. Based on the CDR3 plus reference TRBV28 and TRBJ2-7, the full variable domain is DVKVTQSSRYLVKRTGEKVFLECVQDMDHENMFWYRQDPGLGLRLIYFSYDVKMKEKGDIPEGYSVSREKKERFSLILESASTNQTSMYLCASAAGSPLSEQYFGPGTRLTVT.

V and J are TRBV4-1 and TRBJ2-7, with TRBD1 as a possible D gene (6 bases). Trimming pared 0 bases from V and 3 bases from J, leaving 9 bases between. Germline V gene lookup returns CDR1 MGHRA and CDR2 YSYEKL. There are 14 residues in the CDR3. The CDR3 sequence: CASSQDWTVYEQYF. Written as DNA, the CDR3 is TGCGCCAGCAGCCAAGATTGGACAGTCTACGAGCAGTACTTC.

The genes are TRBV18 and TRBJ2-7; TRBD1 might be the D (6 bases). V was clipped by 2 bases and J by 3 bases, with 20 bases between them. The CDR3 runs 17 residues. Germline-derived CDR1 and CDR2 are KGHSH and LQKENI. CDR3 sequence reads: CASSPKTPGQKRYEQYF. The CDR3 DNA reads TGTGCCAGCTCACCAAAGACACCGGGACAAAAACGCTACGAGCAGTACTTC. The full variable domain, its missing parts supplied by reference TRBV18 and TRBJ2-7, is NAGVMQNPRHLVRRRGQEARLRCSPMKGHSHVYWYRQLPEEGLKFMVYLQKENIIDESGMPKERFSAEFPKEGPSILRIQQVVRGDSAAYFCASSPKTPGQKRYEQYFGPGTRLTVT.